These 5 T cell receptor beta chains were sequenced from one sample in a study of shared clonotypes between healthy human individuals. Terminally differentiated effector memory CD45RA+ cells were left out of the naive CD8 fraction, which was CD45RO-negative and positively selected for CCR7. This table comes from immunoSEQ multiplex PCR, and its TCRdb copy is limited to in-frame clones, with some not included. Seen here are about 820,000 clones, 90% to 95% observed once, and the top ten hold 20% to 30%. Material for sequencing was naive CD8+ T cells sorted from blood. Receptors originate from a man aged 25 to 40 in good health.

V gene TRBV27 combines with J gene TRBJ2-7, with 7 bases identical to TRBD1. CDR1 and CDR2 (germline): MNHEY, SMNVEV (reference sequence). CDR3 length equals 14 residues. V was clipped by 7 bases and J by 10 bases; unmatched bases: 16. The CDR3 is CASKGQDPPASQYF. The CDR3 coding sequence is TGTGCCAGCAAAGGACAGGATCCCCCCGCGAGTCAGTACTTC.

The CDR3 DNA follows: TGTGCCAGCAGTTTCTACCGGACAGGGTACAATGAGCAGTTCTTC. This translates into CASSFYRTGYNEQFF. The rearrangement joins TRBV27 to TRBJ2-1, with 8 bases fitting TRBD1. CDR3 length: 15 amino acids. The junction had 5 bases not matched to a gene; V was cut back by 3 bases and J by 4 bases. Germline V gene data show CDR1 as MNHEY and CDR2 as SMNVEV (reference sequence).

The chain uses TRBV10-2 and TRBJ2-3, with D perhaps matching TRBD1 (7 bases). The V gene lost 8 bases and the J gene lost 4 bases, with 16 bases spanning the gap. This CDR3 is 14 amino acids long. Germline V gives CDR1 WSHSY, CDR2 SAAADI. CDR3 region: CASESGGLADTQYF. The CDR3 DNA reads TGCGCCAGCGAGTCAGGGGGGCTGGCAGATACGCAGTATTTT.

V gene TRBV5-1 combines with J gene TRBJ2-5, with D perhaps matching TRBD2 (5 bases). V was cut by 4 bases and J by 2 bases, with 15 bases left in between. From germline, CDR1 is SGHRS and CDR2 YFSETQ. The CDR3 spans 15 residues. CDR3 DNA: TGCGCCAGCAGCCGCCGGAGGAGTGAGCAAGAGACCCAGTACTTC. As protein: CASSRRRSEQETQYF.

The chain links TRBV12-5 to TRBJ1-2, with 10 bases lining up with TRBD1. The CDR3 covers 16 residues. Trimming removed 2 bases from V and 4 bases from J; junction bases left unmatched: 7. The germline V gene has CDR1 LGHNT and CDR2 FRNRAP. The CDR3 coding sequence is TGTGCTAGTGGTTTGTCCGGGACAGGGGCGGGCTATGGCTACACCTTC. It specifies CASGLSGTGAGYGYTF.